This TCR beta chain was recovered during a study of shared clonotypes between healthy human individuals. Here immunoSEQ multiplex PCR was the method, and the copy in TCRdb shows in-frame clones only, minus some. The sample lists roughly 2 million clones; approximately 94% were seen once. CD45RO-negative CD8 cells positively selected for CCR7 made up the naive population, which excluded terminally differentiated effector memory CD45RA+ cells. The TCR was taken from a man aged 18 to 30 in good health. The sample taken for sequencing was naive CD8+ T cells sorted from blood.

The DNA for the CDR3 is TGCGCCAGCAGCTTGGAAAGTCAGGGAGTTAACTATGGCTACACCTTC. It translates to CASSLESQGVNYGYTF. The V gene is TRBV5-1, the J gene TRBJ1-2; weak D call: TRBD1 (5 bases). CDR1 and CDR2 (germline): SGHRS, YFSETQ. The CDR3 has 16 residues. The V end was cut by 0 bases, the J end by 1 base, with 13 bases between. The variable domain in full, completed from reference TRBV5-1 and TRBJ1-2, reads KAGVTQTPRYLIKTRGQQVTLSCSPISGHRSVSWYQQTPGQGLQFLFEYFSETQRNKGNFPGRFSGRQFSNSRSEMNVSTLELGDSALYLCASSLESQGVNYGYTFGSGTRLTVV.